These T cell receptor beta chains were read from a single sample in a study of blood T cells in healthy people across ages. Using its own MiXCR run on the 5' RACE reads, TCRdb lists one record per CDR3 protein. The table shows 1.5 million to 2 million distinct CDR3 sequences, with roughly 28% occurring only once. The material sequenced was blood. These receptors originate from a woman between 25 and 40 years old in good health. The CDR3 runs from the conserved cysteine through the conserved F or W. A D gene is named only where the DNA matches it firmly. The size field is filled for only some rows; it gives once, few, many or a size class.

clone size	V gene	J gene	D gene	CDR3 DNA	CDR3 protein
few	TRBV7-9	TRBJ2-1	-	TGTGCCAGCAGACCCCCAGGACGGAGCTCCTACAATGAGCAGTTCTTC	CASRPPGRSSYNEQFF
many	TRBV20-1	TRBJ1-2	-	TGCAGTGCTAGACCCCCCGAGGGAAATAAGGGGGGCTACACCTTC	CSARPPEGNKGGYTF
-	TRBV7-6	TRBJ2-3	TRBD2	TGTGCCAGCAGCTACCGACTAGCGGGGGGACCTGACACAGATACGCAGTATTTT	CASSYRLAGGPDTDTQYF
-	TRBV20-1	TRBJ1-3	-	TGCAGTGCGCTTGGGGTCGGTGGAAACACCATATATTTT	CSALGVGGNTIYF
-	TRBV6-6	TRBJ2-3	TRBD1	TGTGCCAGCAGTTACCCGACAGGGGAGTCAGATACGCAGTATTTT	CASSYPTGESDTQYF
-	TRBV4-1	TRBJ1-5	-	TGCGCCAGCAGCCAACTACAGGGTAGCAATCAGCCCCAGCATTTT	CASSQLQGSNQPQHF
few	TRBV12-3/TRBV12-4	TRBJ1-3	-	TGTGCCAGCAGCGCCCGTGGGGGTTCAGGAAACACCATATATTTT	CASSARGGSGNTIYF
few	TRBV18	TRBJ2-3	-	TGTGCCAGCTCACCACCCATCGCGGGGAATTCAGATACGCAGTATTTT	CASSPPIAGNSDTQYF
-	TRBV4-2	TRBJ2-1	TRBD2	TGTGCCAGCAGCCCCCGTTCTGGCGGGGGGGCCTCGAATGAGCAGTTCTTC	CASSPRSGGGASNEQFF
few	TRBV5-1	TRBJ2-3	TRBD1	TGCGCCAGCAGCAGAGCAGACAGGGTGGGGACAGATACGCAGTATTTT	CASSRADRVGTDTQYF
few	TRBV2	TRBJ1-6	-	TGTGCCAGCAGTGAAGAGGGAACCAAGAATTCACCCCTCCACTTT	CASSEEGTKNSPLHF
-	TRBV7-2	TRBJ1-1	-	TGTGCCAGCAGCTTAGAAGAGGTCACTGAAGCTTTCTTT	CASSLEEVTEAFF
-	TRBV7-9	TRBJ2-7	-	TGTGCCAGCAGCTTAACAGAAATTGACTACGAGCAGTACTTC	CASSLTEIDYEQYF
few	TRBV20-1	TRBJ2-7	TRBD2	TGCAGTGCGGTGGGACTAGAATACGAGCAGTACTTC	CSAVGLEYEQYF
few	TRBV2	TRBJ1-1	-	TGTGCCAGCAATTTACAGGGCTGGGAAGCTTTCTTT	CASNLQGWEAFF
few	TRBV12-3/TRBV12-4	TRBJ2-7	TRBD1	TGTGCCAGCAGTTTAACAGGGGGGACCTCGGGCGAGCAGTACTTC	CASSLTGGTSGEQYF
-	TRBV20-1	TRBJ2-3	-	TGCAGTGCTAGTAAGGGGGAGCAGACAGATACGCAGTATTTT	CSASKGEQTDTQYF
few	TRBV5-1	TRBJ2-2	TRBD2	TGCGCCAGCCAGCTTCTGGCGGGGGGCGACACCGGGGAGCTGTTTTTT	CASQLLAGGDTGELFF
-	TRBV10-3	TRBJ2-7	-	TGTGCCATCAATGCGCTCGAATCGGGTTCCTACGAGCAGTACTTC	CAINALESGSYEQYF
-	TRBV9	TRBJ2-5	TRBD2	TGTGCCAGCAGCGTAGCGTTCGGAGCGGGGGGGCCGGAGACCCAGTACTTC	CASSVAFGAGGPETQYF
many	TRBV29-1	TRBJ2-7	-	TGCAGCGTTGTATGGGACGTCTCCTACGAGCAGTACTTC	CSVVWDVSYEQYF
-	TRBV7-3	TRBJ2-4	TRBD2	TGTGCCAGCAGCGCATCGGGAGGGATGGACATTCAGTACTTC	CASSASGGMDIQYF
-	TRBV6-2/TRBV6-3	TRBJ2-2	-	TGTGCCAGCAGCAGGGGACAAGCTGGGGAGCTGTTTTTT	CASSRGQAGELFF
few	TRBV20-1	TRBJ1-4	-	TGCAGTGCTAGACGACCCCCTAATGAAAAACTGTTTTTT	CSARRPPNEKLFF
few	TRBV4-3	TRBJ1-2	-	TGCGCCAGCAGCCCAGGCAGGGGCGCCTATGGCTACACCTTC	CASSPGRGAYGYTF
-	TRBV5-6	TRBJ2-2	-	TGTGCCAGCAGCTTGGGTCCAGGGACCTACACCGGGGAGCGGTTTTTT	CASSLGPGTYTGERFF
-	TRBV9	TRBJ2-1	TRBD2	TGTGCCAGCAGCGTAGTGGGTTCGAGCGGGGGGGTGCATGAGCAGTTCTTC	CASSVVGSSGGVHEQFF
-	TRBV20-1	TRBJ1-4	-	TGCAGTGCTGTGATGACAAATGAAAAACTGTTTTTT	CSAVMTNEKLFF
-	TRBV20-1	TRBJ1-2	-	TGCAGTGCTAGAAGAGCCGGGACGGCTGGCGGCTACACCTTC	CSARRAGTAGGYTF
-	TRBV6-4	TRBJ2-3	-	TGTGCCAGCAGTGACCTCCCCTTGGGCGGGGTGGATACGCAGTATTTT	CASSDLPLGGVDTQYF
-	TRBV12-3/TRBV12-4	TRBJ2-3	-	TGTGCCAGCAGTGTCCGCGGCGCGCAGTATTTT	CASSVRGAQYF
many	TRBV7-2	TRBJ2-7	-	TGTGCCAGCAGCTTAGAATCGGGACGGAGCTACGAGCAGTACTTC	CASSLESGRSYEQYF
many	TRBV7-2	TRBJ2-5	-	TGTGCCAGCAGCTTAGGGCTGTGGGAAGAGCAGGAGACCCAGTACTTC	CASSLGLWEEQETQYF
-	TRBV18	TRBJ2-6	-	TGTGCCAGCTCAGAAATTACCTCTGGGGCCAACGTCCTGACTTTC	CASSEITSGANVLTF
few	TRBV15	TRBJ1-2	-	TGTGCCACCAGCATTTTCGGGACGAGAGGCTACACCTTC	CATSIFGTRGYTF
once	TRBV6-6	TRBJ1-4	TRBD1	TGTGCCAGCAGTTTGGACAGGAGGAATGAAAAACTGTTTTTT	CASSLDRRNEKLFF
many	TRBV18	TRBJ1-1	TRBD1	TGTGCCAGCAGTCCACAGGGGGCGAACACTGAAGCTTTCTTT	CASSPQGANTEAFF
-	TRBV20-1	TRBJ2-7	TRBD1	TGCAGTGCTAGAGAACCGGGACAGGGCTACGAGCAGTACTTC	CSAREPGQGYEQYF
-	TRBV7-2	TRBJ2-3	TRBD1	TGTGCCAGCAGCTTATCGCCGACAGGGGGCACAGATACGCAGTATTTT	CASSLSPTGGTDTQYF
-	TRBV24-1	TRBJ1-2	-	TGTGCCACCAGTGATGTGACAGCTAACTATGGCTACACCTTC	CATSDVTANYGYTF
-	TRBV20-1	TRBJ2-1	TRBD2	TGCAGTGCCCCTCTACTAGCGGGGGGGCTCGAGCAGTTCTTC	CSAPLLAGGLEQFF
few	TRBV10-2	TRBJ2-7	-	TGCGCCAGCAGTGAGTCGAGAATATGGGAGCAGTACTTC	CASSESRIWEQYF
-	TRBV20-1	TRBJ1-4	-	TGCAGTGCTAGAGACCCCCTTTCCGGTGAAAAACTGTTTTTT	CSARDPLSGEKLFF
-	TRBV28	TRBJ2-3	TRBD2	TGTGCCGGCACTTCTAGCGGGGGACCTAATACGCAGTATTTT	CAGTSSGGPNTQYF
many	TRBV29-1	TRBJ2-1	-	TGCAGCGTCCCGACAAGGGGGGAGGTCAATGAGCAGTTCTTC	CSVPTRGEVNEQFF
many	TRBV30	TRBJ2-7	TRBD1	TGTGCCTGGAGTACCGGGACAGGGTCCTACGAGCAGTACTTC	CAWSTGTGSYEQYF
many	TRBV4-3	TRBJ2-7	-	TGCGCCAGCAGCCAAGATCGGGCCGACTACGAGCAGTACTTC	CASSQDRADYEQYF
many	TRBV7-2	TRBJ2-4	-	TGTGCCAGCAGCTTAGCGACCCTGAGCGACAAAAACATTCAGTACTTC	CASSLATLSDKNIQYF
few	TRBV28	TRBJ1-1	TRBD1	TGTGCCAGCAGTTTACCCTCGACAGGGATGAACACTGAAGCTTTCTTT	CASSLPSTGMNTEAFF
many	TRBV6-5	TRBJ2-7	-	TGTGCCAGCAGTTACGGAGGAGGGAGGGGACAGAGCTACGAGCAGTACTTC	CASSYGGGRGQSYEQYF
-	TRBV6-5	TRBJ2-1	-	TGTGCCAGCAGTTACTCGAACGGGGGTGTATACAATGAGCAGTTCTTC	CASSYSNGGVYNEQFF
many	TRBV20-1	TRBJ2-7	TRBD1	TGCAGTGCTAGAGCTACAGGGGGCTTGTACGAGCAGTACTTC	CSARATGGLYEQYF
many	TRBV5-1	TRBJ2-5	-	TGCGCCAGCAGCTTGCTCGCGGAGCCCCAAGAGACCCAGTACTTC	CASSLLAEPQETQYF
-	TRBV5-1	TRBJ2-6	TRBD2	TGCGCCAGCAGCTTGGTTTACGCGGGGGGATCCGGGGCCAACGTCCTGACTTTC	CASSLVYAGGSGANVLTF
many	TRBV29-1	TRBJ2-1	TRBD2	TGCAGCGTTGAAGGGGTAGCGGGAGGTAGCTACAATGAGCAGTTCTTC	CSVEGVAGGSYNEQFF